Following are 13 T cell receptor beta chains from one sample sequenced in a study of blood T cell repertoires in COVID-19. The data were produced by immunoSEQ multiplex PCR, yet TCRdb's version contains in-frame clones alone and is incomplete. The sample lists about 430,000 clones; around nine tenths were seen once. The material sequenced was peripheral blood. All receptors come from a man between 18 and 29 years old with COVID-19, enrolled during active disease.

The chain uses TRBV14 and TRBJ1-1; D unresolved. The CDR3 spans 13 residues. Germline lookup yields CDR1 SGHDN and CDR2 FVKESK. V lost 2 bases and J 5 bases, leaving 9 bases between the germline ends. The CDR3 reads CASSQSPGTEAFF. The DNA for the CDR3 is TGTGCCAGCAGCCAATCCCCGGGGACTGAAGCTTTCTTT.

The chain is built from TRBV6-6 and TRBJ2-3; 11 bases fit TRBD2. CDR1 and CDR2 (germline): MNHNY, SVGAGI (reference sequence). The ends lost 5 bases at V and 2 bases at J; junction bases unmatched: 15. The CDR3 is 19 amino acids. The CDR3 DNA is TGTGCCAGCAGTCCCCTGCAGCTAGCGGGGGGCTGGATCACAGATACGCAGTATTTT. Its protein is CASSPLQLAGGWITDTQYF.

The chain joins TRBV19 to TRBJ1-1; 8 nucleotides agree with TRBD1. The ends lost 7 bases at V and 4 bases at J; junction bases unmatched: 5. CDR1 LNHDA and CDR2 SQIVND come from the germline V gene (reference sequence). This CDR3 region has 13 residues. CDR3: CASKNRGFTEAFF. The CDR3 DNA is TGTGCCAGTAAAAACAGGGGGTTCACTGAAGCTTTCTTT. The complete variable domain, with remaining parts taken from reference TRBV19 and TRBJ1-1, reads DGGITQSPKYLFRKEGQNVTLSCEQNLNHDAMYWYRQDPGQGLRLIYYSQIVNDFQKGDIAEGYSVSREKKESFPLTVTSAQKNPTAFYLCASKNRGFTEAFFGQGTRLTVV.

The V call is TRBV28, the J call TRBJ2-5; 10 bases fit TRBD2. Per germline, CDR1 MDHEN and CDR2 SYDVKM. This CDR3 comprises 15 residues. Unmatched junction bases numbered 9, after V lost 6 bases and J lost 5 bases. The DNA of the CDR3 is TGTGCCAGCAGGCCAGCGGGGGGGCCCGAGGAGACCCAGTACTTC. Translated, it gives CASRPAGGPEETQYF.

The chain is built from TRBV2 and TRBJ2-1, with 8 bases aligning to TRBD1. There are 13 residues in the CDR3. Germline CDR1 is SNHLY and CDR2 is FYNNEI. With 9 bases clipped from V and 8 bases from J, the junction kept 9 bases outside the gene matches. The CDR3 reads CARTRGRGHEQFF. The CDR3 DNA reads as TGTGCCAGAACCAGGGGGCGAGGGCATGAGCAGTTCTTC.

This clone was detected once. CDR3 sequence: CASSLGALWSEAFF. The CDR3 bases are TGTGCCAGCAGCTTGGGGGCGTTATGGTCTGAAGCTTTCTTT. The chain joins TRBV5-6 to TRBJ1-1, with D uncertain. Between the trimmed V and J ends, which lost 0 bases and 6 bases, there was a span of 12 bases. The CDR3 consists of 14 residues. The germline CDR1 and CDR2 sequences are SGHDT and YYEEEE.

In its sample, this clone was seen once. The J gene is TRBJ2-1, the V gene TRBV5-6; TRBD2 agrees at 7 bases. Germline V gives CDR1 SGHDT, CDR2 YYEEEE. The CDR3 totals 17 residues. Losses at the gene ends were 1 base for V and 7 bases for J; bases not matched to a gene: 14. The CDR3 is CASSLRGLQGVRNEQFF. As DNA, the CDR3 is TGTGCCAGCAGCTTGAGGGGACTACAAGGCGTCCGTAATGAGCAGTTCTTC.

DNA for the CDR3: TGTGCTAGTGGTTTGGCGAGCGGGGGCTTAGACGAGCAGTACTTC. Amino acids: CASGLASGGLDEQYF. The genes are TRBV12-5 and TRBJ2-7; 8 bases are a match to TRBD2. CDR1 is LGHNT and CDR2 is FRNRAP in the germline V gene. The V segment lost 1 base and the J segment 5 bases; nucleotides outside the gene matches: 7. This CDR3 contains 15 residues.

This chain links TRBV30 with TRBJ2-1; 10 nucleotides agree with TRBD2. From germline, CDR1 is GTSNPN and CDR2 SVGIG (reference sequence). V dropped 5 bases and J dropped 4; count of bases not matched to a gene: 11. CDR3 length: 16 amino acids. CDR3 sequence reads: CAWASLAGGPYNEQFF. The CDR3 nucleotides are TGTGCCTGGGCGAGTTTAGCGGGAGGCCCGTACAATGAGCAGTTCTTC.

The rearrangement joins TRBV19 to TRBJ2-5; 8 bases are a match to TRBD1. The junction had 4 bases not matched to a gene; V was cut back by 5 bases and J by 2 bases. CDR1 and CDR2 (germline): LNHDA, SQIVND (reference sequence). This CDR3 spans 14 amino acids. As DNA, the CDR3 is TGTGCCAGTAGTGTCCGACAGGGGCAAGAGACCCAGTACTTC. Its translation: CASSVRQGQETQYF.

This CDR3 is CASSQVFTAGNTIYF. The CDR3 DNA reads as TGCGCCAGCAGCCAAGTCTTTACAGCTGGAAACACCATATATTTT. The rearrangement links TRBV4-1 to TRBJ1-3; D ambiguous. Germline V gene data show CDR1 as MGHRA and CDR2 as YSYEKL. V lost 1 base and J 2 bases, leaving 9 bases between the germline ends. The CDR3 has 15 residues.

The chain joins TRBV5-1 to TRBJ2-2; no clear D gene. Trimming took off 7 bases at V and 2 bases at J, with 3 bases between the two ends. The CDR3 contains 11 residues. Per germline, CDR1 SGHRS and CDR2 YFSETQ. The CDR3 sequence is CASGNTGELFF. Written as DNA, the CDR3 is TGCGCCAGCGGCAACACCGGGGAGCTGTTTTTT.

This chain links TRBV7-8 with TRBJ2-7, with 8 nucleotides matching TRBD2. J lost 2 bases, V lost 3 bases, and 3 bases had no gene match. The CDR3 covers 14 residues. In germline, CDR1 is SGHVS, CDR2 FQNEAQ. The CDR3 sequence: CASSLVAGPYEQYF. CDR3 DNA: TGTGCCAGCAGCTTGGTAGCGGGACCCTACGAGCAGTACTTC.